Reported below is one T cell receptor beta chain. This clonotype was detected many times. The antigen this receptor binds is unknown. No clone much larger than this one lies a single base away; base qualities are absent. PBMCs were isolated by Ficoll-Paque density gradient centrifugation. The data are from a study of T-cell memory formation after mild COVID-19 (dated by TCRdb to the early 2020s). The study in broad terms: Most TCR sequence clusters were specific to one of the two donors. In a couple of donors, T-cell clones that expanded and contracted after mild COVID-19 were tracked by sequencing TCRalpha and TCRbeta repertoires over time. Two young, previously healthy adult volunteers made up the cohort, one male and one female.

Overall results and qualifications from the work: Some responding clones were detected in pre-infection memory, which suggested that pre-existing cross-reactive memory T cells had joined the SARS-CoV-2 response. Contracting CD4+ clones turned up mainly in the CM and EM memory subsets, whereas EMRA was where CD8+ clones were enriched. Clones contracting from day 15 to 85 had balanced CD4/CD8 phenotypes, while a second wave expanding from day 15 to 37 was biased towards CD4+. The second-wave clones that peaked on day 37 were not confirmed to be SARS-CoV-2 specific. The study included only a couple of mild cases, and larger cohorts that include severe cases with pre-infection samples were judged to be necessary.

Sequencing relied on an Illumina NovaSeq 6000. TCRalpha and TCRbeta cDNA libraries were constructed by 5'RACE with constant-segment primers, with sample barcodes and unique molecular identifiers being introduced. RNA was extracted from every sample with Trizol reagent. Libraries were amplified in two PCR steps, with a second sample barcode and Illumina TruSeq adapters added in the second step. Libraries were sequenced on an Illumina NovaSeq with 2 x 150 bp paired-end reads. In the paper's pipeline: Demultiplexing of reads and collapsing into UMI-guided consensus sequences were performed with migec v1.2.7. Using mixcr v2.1.11, the UMI consensuses were aligned to TRA and TRB V and J templates and assembled into clonotypes. Expanded or contracted clonotypes were those called significant by both edgeR and NoisET, with noise models trained on biological replicates. For edgeR calls, the thresholds were a false discovery rate-adjusted p below 0.01 and a log2 fold-change of 1. As an exploratory analysis of dynamics, max-normalized trajectories of the 1000 most abundant clonotypes were examined with PCA combined with hierarchical clustering. Separately sequenced CD4+ and CD8+ repertoires were used to assign the CD4 or CD8 phenotype of responding clones. TCRdb reanalyzed the raw reads on its own, using fastp at Q25 for trimming and MiXCR for clone calling, and kept in-frame beta chains. Entries that share a CDR3 protein sequence are merged under the most common genes and DNA. TCRdb's processing, not the authors' own work, is the source of the V and J calls. The sample includes under 300,000 distinct CDR3 sequences, with under 8.5% observed a single time. Of the sample, roughly 23% falls within the top ten clones.

The sample taken for sequencing was PBMCs or a T cell subset sorted from them (not recorded which). The TCR comes from a man aged 18 to 30 who had mild COVID-19 (a few samples of this study predate the infection). The sample titles of this study are shuffled in the database, so cell type and time point are left out; the donor was told from shared clones.

The sequenced DNA: TGTGCCAGCAGCTTAGATAGGACCCAAGAGCAGTACTTC. This encodes CASSLDRTQEQYF. The rearrangement joined TRBV7-2 to TRBJ2-7; no D gene call is confident. CDR1 SGHTA and CDR2 FQGNSA were looked up in the germline V gene. The CDR3, from cysteine to phenylalanine, totals 13 residues. CDR3 DNA only is kept here, 39 bases in frame from base 1. At the junction V is shortened by 1 base and J by 7 bases, with 11 bases in between.